The present TCR beta chain was sequenced within a study of T cell responses to AZD1222 COVID-19 vaccine. Study conclusions and caveats: Unmutated variant regions are reportedly targeted by nearly half of spike-specific TCRs. Seropositive status at baseline applied to only a handful of AZD1222 recipients. White British people made up most donors, females outnumbered males, and clonal diversity was possibly underestimated. It was only after the peak T cell response that any repertoires were sampled.

Measured with immunoSEQ multiplex PCR; TCRdb has only the in-frame clones, and not every one. The data contain roughly 150,000 clones, about 91% of them singletons. Comments on this clone: Its antigen is currently unknown.

The ends lost 2 bases at V and 2 bases at J; junction bases unmatched: 3. The CDR3 loop spans 14 amino acids. Per the germline V gene, CDR1 is SGHRS and CDR2 is YFSETQ. This receptor was identified in an adult in good health. This chain joins TRBV5-1 and TRBJ2-7, with 8 bases fitting TRBD1. Specimen: peripheral blood, collected on day 0 of MenACWY control vaccination. CDR3 protein: CASSFQGAPYEQYF. Written as DNA, the CDR3 is TGCGCCAGCAGCTTTCAGGGGGCTCCCTACGAGCAGTACTTC.